Listed below are T cell receptor beta chains from one sample, sequenced in a study of cytomegalovirus exposure and HLA in healthy donors. Assay used: immunoSEQ multiplex PCR; TCRdb lists only in-frame clones, some missing. The sample yields around 260,000 clones, less than 95% seen once. The specimen was PBMCs. The source is a woman younger than 45 in good health and CMV-seronegative. The CDR3 runs from the conserved cysteine through the conserved F or W. A D gene is named only where the DNA matches it firmly. Some rows have no size entry. The others give once, few or many, or a class for an expanded clone.

>TRBJ2-5|NA|TRBV5-4|NA
CASRTLGVEETQYF
TGTGCCAGCAGAACCTTGGGGGTAGAAGAGACCCAGTACTTC
>TRBJ1-2|NA|TRBV28|NA
CASSLPGLYGYTF
TGTGCCAGCAGTTTGCCAGGCCTTTATGGCTACACCTTC
>TRBJ2-1|few|TRBV9|TRBD2
CASSAQAGGMYNEQFF
TGTGCCAGCAGCGCCCAAGCGGGAGGTATGTACAATGAGCAGTTCTTC
>TRBJ2-7|NA|TRBV28|TRBD1
CASRGTGLDEQYF
TGTGCCAGCAGAGGGACAGGGCTAGACGAGCAGTACTTC
>TRBJ2-2|NA|TRBV11-3|NA
CASSLEGLTGELFF
TGTGCCAGCAGCTTAGAAGGGCTCACCGGGGAGCTGTTTTTT
>TRBJ2-3|NA|TRBV11-2|NA
CASSSTFADTQYF
TGTGCCAGCAGCTCCACTTTTGCAGATACGCAGTATTTT
>TRBJ2-2|once|TRBV7-8|NA
CARIDPNTGELFF
TGTGCCCGAATAGACCCGAACACCGGGGAGCTGTTTTTT
>TRBJ2-7|few|TRBV6-6|NA
CASSYSPYEQYF
TGTGCCAGCAGTTACTCCCCATACGAGCAGTACTTC
>TRBJ2-2|NA|TRBV10-1|NA
CASRSLTRRRDTGELFF
TGCGCCAGCCGCTCCTTGACCAGGCGACGTGACACCGGGGAGCTGTTTTTT
>TRBJ2-1|NA|TRBV5-4|NA
CASSLLGPSYNEQFF
TGTGCCAGCAGCCTCTTGGGGCCCTCCTACAATGAGCAGTTCTTC
>TRBJ2-2|NA|TRBV5-1|NA
CASSLVGTTNTGELFF
TGCGCCAGCAGCTTGGTCGGTACCACGAACACCGGGGAGCTGTTTTTT
>TRBJ2-7|NA|TRBV18|TRBD1
CASSPTGGEYEQYF
TGTGCCAGCTCACCAACAGGGGGCGAATACGAGCAGTACTTC
>TRBJ2-5|NA|TRBV28|NA
CASSPGTESQQETQYF
TGTGCCAGCAGCCCGGGGACGGAGAGTCAGCAAGAGACCCAGTACTTC
>TRBJ2-1|NA|TRBV18|NA
CASSPGEGQGHNEQFF
TGTGCCAGCTCACCAGGCGAGGGGCAGGGGCACAATGAGCAGTTCTTC
>TRBJ2-5|NA|TRBV5-1|NA
CASTLTRQARETQYF
TGCGCCAGCACCCTAACCCGACAAGCCCGGGAGACCCAGTACTTC
>TRBJ2-7|NA|TRBV6-1|NA
CASFEPPYEQYF
TGTGCCAGCTTCGAGCCCCCCTACGAGCAGTACTTC
>TRBJ2-7|NA|TRBV25-1|TRBD1
CASSEGGTGGSSYEQYF
TGTGCCAGCAGTGAAGGTGGGACAGGGGGGAGCTCCTACGAGCAGTACTTC
>TRBJ2-3|NA|TRBV27|NA
CASSSSPRPSTDTQYF
TGTGCCAGCAGTTCCTCACCCAGACCTAGCACAGATACGCAGTATTTT
>TRBJ2-1|NA|TRBV19|TRBD2
CASSPGLGPLDEQFF
TGTGCCAGTAGTCCGGGACTAGGACCTTTGGATGAGCAGTTCTTC
>TRBJ1-2|NA|TRBV11-2|TRBD1
CASSTGVNYGYTF
TGTGCCAGCAGTACAGGGGTTAACTATGGCTACACCTTC
>TRBJ2-5|once|TRBV28|TRBD2
CASSWGLAGGQETQYF
TGTGCCAGCAGCTGGGGACTAGCGGGAGGGCAGGAGACCCAGTACTTC
>TRBJ2-1|NA|TRBV9|TRBD2
CASSLGWTSGSYNEQFF
TGTGCCAGCAGTCTGGGTTGGACTAGCGGAAGTTACAATGAGCAGTTCTTC